Listed below are T cell receptor beta chains from one sample, sequenced in a study of blood T cell repertoires in COVID-19. Method: immunoSEQ multiplex PCR; TCRdb's copy keeps in-frame clones and lacks some. The sample shows about 55,000 clones, approximately 90% of them seen only once. Sequencing input: peripheral blood. These receptors all stem from a middle-aged man with acute or convalescent COVID-19. Both conserved end residues are part of each CDR3. A D gene is named only where the DNA matches it firmly. For some rows the clone size is stated as once, few or many, or as a class when expanded; others skip it.

v_gene	j_gene	abundance	d_gene	CDR3aa	CDR3nt
TRBV14	TRBJ1-1	.	TRBD1	CASRGQGAEYTEAFF	TGTGCCAGCAGGGGACAGGGGGCTGAGTACACTGAAGCTTTCTTT
TRBV7-9	TRBJ2-3	.	TRBD2	CASSHLGTSGSRVTQYF	TGTGCCAGCAGCCACCTTGGGACTAGCGGATCGAGGGTTACGCAGTATTTT
TRBV30	TRBJ1-5	few	.	CAWSEDRNQPQHF	TGTGCCTGGAGTGAAGACAGGAATCAGCCCCAGCATTTT
TRBV30	TRBJ2-7	.	TRBD2	CAWDASGSGEQYF	TGTGCCTGGGATGCTAGCGGTTCGGGAGAGCAGTACTTC
TRBV28	TRBJ1-2	.	TRBD1	CASNKGQGLIYTF	TGTGCCAGCAACAAGGGACAGGGCCTGATCTACACCTTC
TRBV18	TRBJ2-4	.	.	CASSPPSALAKNIQYF	TGTGCCAGCTCACCACCTAGCGCTCTAGCCAAAAACATTCAGTACTTC
TRBV11-2	TRBJ1-1	.	.	CASSLERGTEAFF	TGTGCCAGCAGCTTAGAGCGGGGTACTGAAGCTTTCTTT
TRBV2	TRBJ2-3	.	TRBD1	CASGDRHTDTQYF	TGTGCCAGTGGGGACAGACACACAGATACGCAGTATTTT
TRBV7-9	TRBJ1-3	.	.	CASSLAGGSSGNTIYF	TGTGCCAGCAGCTTAGCGGGCGGGAGCTCTGGAAACACCATATATTTT
TRBV7-2	TRBJ1-5	.	.	CASSWAGRQPQHF	TGTGCCAGCAGCTGGGCAGGGCGGCAGCCCCAGCATTTT
TRBV7-2	TRBJ1-5	.	TRBD1	CASSAGTGGNQPQHF	TGTGCCAGCAGCGCTGGGACAGGGGGTAATCAGCCCCAGCATTTT
TRBV2	TRBJ2-7	.	.	CASSPSTRSKYF	TGTGCCAGCAGCCCTTCAACTAGGTCGAAATACTTC
TRBV19	TRBJ2-2	.	.	CASRRGQYTGELFF	TGTGCCAGTAGGCGGGGACAGTACACCGGGGAGCTGTTTTTT
TRBV27	TRBJ1-2	.	TRBD1	CASSVTGGPSYGYTF	TGTGCCAGCAGTGTAACAGGGGGCCCCTCCTATGGCTACACCTTC
TRBV27	TRBJ1-2	.	.	CASRDSPYYGYTF	TGTGCCAGCAGGGACAGTCCATACTATGGCTACACCTTC
TRBV7-8	TRBJ2-1	.	TRBD2	CASSRTDGLAGVSEQFF	TGTGCCAGCAGCCGAACGGACGGTCTAGCGGGAGTTAGTGAGCAGTTCTTC
TRBV19	TRBJ2-1	.	TRBD1	CASSVRDSSYNEQFF	TGTGCCAGTAGTGTCCGGGACAGCTCCTACAATGAGCAGTTCTTC
TRBV5-1	TRBJ1-6	.	.	CASSLGLGDSPLHF	TGCGCCAGCAGCTTGGGGTTAGGGGATTCACCCCTCCACTTT
TRBV5-1	TRBJ1-1	.	.	CASSLGADTPNTEAFF	TGCGCCAGCAGCTTGGGGGCAGACACCCCGAACACTGAAGCTTTCTTT
TRBV12-3/TRBV12-4	TRBJ1-1	.	.	CASSLMQNTEAFF	TGTGCCAGCAGCCTAATGCAGAACACTGAAGCTTTCTTT
TRBV7-9	TRBJ1-1	few	TRBD1	CASSPRGTVNTEAFF	TGTGCCAGCAGCCCGAGAGGGACAGTGAACACTGAAGCTTTCTTT
TRBV11-2	TRBJ2-1	.	.	CASSLIADYNEQFF	TGTGCCAGCAGCTTAATAGCGGATTACAATGAGCAGTTCTTC
TRBV5-5	TRBJ2-7	.	TRBD1	CASSLAGTGAYSYEQYF	TGTGCCAGCAGCTTGGCCGGGACAGGGGCTTACTCCTACGAGCAGTACTTC
TRBV27	TRBJ1-1	.	.	CASSSSGVTEAFF	TGTGCCAGCAGTTCATCAGGGGTAACTGAAGCTTTCTTT
TRBV6-4	TRBJ2-2	medium-sized	TRBD2	CASSVSGDTGELFF	TGTGCCAGCAGTGTTAGCGGGGACACCGGGGAGCTGTTTTTT
TRBV7-2	TRBJ1-6	.	.	CASSIDSRSPLHF	TGTGCCAGCAGCATCGACAGTAGATCACCCCTCCACTTT
TRBV30	TRBJ2-7	.	TRBD1	CAWSGGQGRAYEQYF	TGTGCCTGGAGCGGGGGACAGGGCCGGGCCTACGAGCAGTACTTC
TRBV25-1	TRBJ1-4	.	.	CASSVAGTNEKLFF	TGTGCCAGCAGTGTCGCGGGAACTAATGAAAAACTGTTTTTT
TRBV30	TRBJ1-1	.	TRBD1	CAWDRGPNTEAFF	TGTGCCTGGGACAGGGGACCGAACACTGAAGCTTTCTTT
TRBV4-1	TRBJ1-1	.	.	CASSQVQTYPKEAFF	TGCGCCAGCAGCCAAGTTCAAACCTACCCCAAAGAAGCTTTCTTT
TRBV6-1	TRBJ1-1	.	.	CASSEAWEGRRTEAFF	TGTGCCAGCAGTGAAGCTTGGGAGGGTCGAAGGACTGAAGCTTTCTTT
TRBV28	TRBJ1-1	.	TRBD1	CASSFRQGLTEAFF	TGTGCCAGCAGTTTTCGACAGGGGTTGACTGAAGCTTTCTTT
TRBV3-1/TRBV3-2	TRBJ2-2	.	TRBD2	CASSRRSGRGTGELFF	TGTGCCAGCAGCCGCCGTAGCGGGAGGGGTACCGGGGAGCTGTTTTTT
TRBV6-6	TRBJ2-5	.	.	CASSRTRGFFQETQYF	TGTGCCAGCAGTCGCACGAGGGGGTTCTTCCAAGAGACCCAGTACTTC
TRBV19	TRBJ2-3	.	.	CASSIKSNTDTQYF	TGTGCCAGTAGTATAAAAAGTAACACGGATACGCAGTATTTT
TRBV18	TRBJ2-7	.	.	CASSPASAYEQYF	TGTGCCAGCTCACCAGCCAGCGCCTACGAGCAGTACTTC
TRBV29-1	TRBJ2-7	once	.	CSVGGGRGSYEQYF	TGCAGCGTTGGGGGGGGCAGGGGCTCCTACGAGCAGTACTTC